This TCR beta chain was sequenced during a study of CD8+CD57+ T cells in acquired aplastic anemia. CDR3 and TCR beta VDJ profiling relied on genomic DNA as the template. Each CDR3 protein gets one entry after TCRdb re-called the reads with MiXCR. The data show hundreds of thousands of distinct CDR3 sequences, about a third seen once. All sequencing subjects had displayed CD8+CD57+ cell expansion on flow cytometry. Trimming took 0 bases from V and 9 from J, leaving 9 bases between them. The CDR3 contains 13 residues. Germline CDR1 SGHTA, CDR2 FQGNSA. Sequencing was performed on sorted CD4+, CD8+, or CD8+CD57+ T cells (not recorded which) from PBMCs. The clonotype was recovered from a human donor with aplastic anemia. The chain combines TRBV7-2 with TRBJ1-5; no clear D gene. CDR3 sequence (DNA): TGTGCCAGCAGCTTAGCACCCCGGCGGCCCCAGCATTTT. Residues: CASSLAPRRPQHF.